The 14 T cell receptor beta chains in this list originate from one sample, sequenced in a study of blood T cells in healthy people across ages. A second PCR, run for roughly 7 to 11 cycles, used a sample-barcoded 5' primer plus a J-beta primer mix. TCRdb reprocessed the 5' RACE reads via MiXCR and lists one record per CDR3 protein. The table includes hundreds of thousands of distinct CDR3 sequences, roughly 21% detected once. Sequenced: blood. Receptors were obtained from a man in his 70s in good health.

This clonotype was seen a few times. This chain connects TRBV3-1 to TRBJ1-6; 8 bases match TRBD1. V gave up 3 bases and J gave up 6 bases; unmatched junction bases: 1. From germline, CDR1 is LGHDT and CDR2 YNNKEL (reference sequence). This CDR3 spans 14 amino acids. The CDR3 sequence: CASSQTGVNSPLHF. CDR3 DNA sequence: TGTGCCAGCAGCCAGACAGGGGTTAATTCACCCCTCCACTTT.

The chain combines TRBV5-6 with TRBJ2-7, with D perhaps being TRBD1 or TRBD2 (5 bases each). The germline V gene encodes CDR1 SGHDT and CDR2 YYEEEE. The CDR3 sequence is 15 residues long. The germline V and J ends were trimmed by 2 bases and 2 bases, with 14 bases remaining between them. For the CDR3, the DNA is TGTGCCAGCAGCTTCTTGGGGGACGGGACCTACGAGCAGTACTTC. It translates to CASSFLGDGTYEQYF.

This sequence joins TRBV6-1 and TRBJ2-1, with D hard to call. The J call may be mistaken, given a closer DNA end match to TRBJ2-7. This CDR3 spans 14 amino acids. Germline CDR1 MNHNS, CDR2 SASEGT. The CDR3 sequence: CASSVVQDSYEQYF. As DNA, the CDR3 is TGTGCCAGCAGTGTCGTCCAGGACTCCTACGAGCAGTACTTC.

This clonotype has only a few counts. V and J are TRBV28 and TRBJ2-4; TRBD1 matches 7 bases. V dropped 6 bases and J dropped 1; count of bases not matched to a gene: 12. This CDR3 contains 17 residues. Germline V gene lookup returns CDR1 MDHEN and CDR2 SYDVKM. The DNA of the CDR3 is TGTGCCAGCAGCCCTCCTTCCCGACAGGGTGCCAAAAACATTCAGTACTTC. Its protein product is CASSPPSRQGAKNIQYF. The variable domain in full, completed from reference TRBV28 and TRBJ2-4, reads DVKVTQSSRYLVKRTGEKVFLECVQDMDHENMFWYRQDPGLGLRLIYFSYDVKMKEKGDIPEGYSVSREKKERFSLILESASTNQTSMYLCASSPPSRQGAKNIQYFGAGTRLSVL.

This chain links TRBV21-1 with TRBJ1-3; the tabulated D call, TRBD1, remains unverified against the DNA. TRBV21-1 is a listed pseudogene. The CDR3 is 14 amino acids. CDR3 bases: TGTGCCAGCAGCACCCGGGACAACCAAAACACCATATATTTT. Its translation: CASSTRDNQNTIYF.

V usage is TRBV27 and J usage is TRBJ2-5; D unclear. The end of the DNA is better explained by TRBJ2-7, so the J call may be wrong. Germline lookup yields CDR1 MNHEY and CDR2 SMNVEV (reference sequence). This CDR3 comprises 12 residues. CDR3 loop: CASRANSYEQYF. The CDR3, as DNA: TGTGCCAGCAGAGCCAACAGCTACGAGCAGTACTTC.

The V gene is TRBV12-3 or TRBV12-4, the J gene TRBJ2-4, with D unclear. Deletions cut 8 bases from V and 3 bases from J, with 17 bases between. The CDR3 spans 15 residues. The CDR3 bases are TGTGCCAGCCGTGAGAGGCGGCTGGACAAAAACATTCAGTACTTC. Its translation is CASRERRLDKNIQYF.

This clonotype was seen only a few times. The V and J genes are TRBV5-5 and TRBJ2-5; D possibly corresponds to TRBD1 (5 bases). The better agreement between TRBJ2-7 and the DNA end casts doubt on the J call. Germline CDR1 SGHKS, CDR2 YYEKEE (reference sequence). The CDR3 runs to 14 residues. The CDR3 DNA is TGTGCCAGCAGGCCGGACATAAACCCCCACGAGCAGTACTTC. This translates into CASRPDINPHEQYF.

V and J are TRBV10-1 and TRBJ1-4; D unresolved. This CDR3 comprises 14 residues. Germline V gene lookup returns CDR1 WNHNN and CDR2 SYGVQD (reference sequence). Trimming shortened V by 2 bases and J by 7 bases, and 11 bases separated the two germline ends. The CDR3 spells CASSESSAAEKLFF. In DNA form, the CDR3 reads TGCGCCAGCAGTGAGAGTAGCGCGGCTGAAAAACTGTTTTTT.

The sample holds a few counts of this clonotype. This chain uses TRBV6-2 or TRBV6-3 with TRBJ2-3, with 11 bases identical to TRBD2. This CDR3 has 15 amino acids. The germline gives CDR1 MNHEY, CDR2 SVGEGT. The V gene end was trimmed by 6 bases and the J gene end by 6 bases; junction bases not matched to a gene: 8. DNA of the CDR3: TGTGCCAGCAGCCACTCTAGCGGGAGGAAGGATACGCAGTATTTT. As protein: CASSHSSGRKDTQYF.

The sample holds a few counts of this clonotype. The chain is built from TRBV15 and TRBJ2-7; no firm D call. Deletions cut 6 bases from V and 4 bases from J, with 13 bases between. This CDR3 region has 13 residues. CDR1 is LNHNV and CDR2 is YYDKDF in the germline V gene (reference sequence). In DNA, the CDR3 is TGTGCCACCAGTAGCCCTAAGGTTTACGAGCAGTACTTC. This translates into CATSSPKVYEQYF.

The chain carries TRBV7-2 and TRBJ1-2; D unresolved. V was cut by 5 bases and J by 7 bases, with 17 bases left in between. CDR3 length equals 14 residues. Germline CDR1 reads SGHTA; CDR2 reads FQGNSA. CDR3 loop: CASSPPAGFSGYTF. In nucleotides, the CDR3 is TGTGCCAGCAGCCCCCCGGCGGGCTTCAGTGGCTACACCTTC.

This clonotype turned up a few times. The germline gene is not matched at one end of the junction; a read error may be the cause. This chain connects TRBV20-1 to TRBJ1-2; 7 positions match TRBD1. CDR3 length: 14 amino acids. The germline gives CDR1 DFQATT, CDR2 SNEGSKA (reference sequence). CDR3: CSAREQGINYGYTF. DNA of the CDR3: TGCAGTGCTCGAGAACAGGGGATAAACTATGGCTACACCTTC.

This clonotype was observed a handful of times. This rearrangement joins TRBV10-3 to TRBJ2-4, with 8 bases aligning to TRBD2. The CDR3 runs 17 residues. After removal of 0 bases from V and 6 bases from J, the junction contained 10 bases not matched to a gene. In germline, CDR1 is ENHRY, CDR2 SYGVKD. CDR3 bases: TGTGCCATCAGTGAGTCATATGGCGAGACTAGCGTAAACATTCAGTACTTC. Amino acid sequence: CAISESYGETSVNIQYF.